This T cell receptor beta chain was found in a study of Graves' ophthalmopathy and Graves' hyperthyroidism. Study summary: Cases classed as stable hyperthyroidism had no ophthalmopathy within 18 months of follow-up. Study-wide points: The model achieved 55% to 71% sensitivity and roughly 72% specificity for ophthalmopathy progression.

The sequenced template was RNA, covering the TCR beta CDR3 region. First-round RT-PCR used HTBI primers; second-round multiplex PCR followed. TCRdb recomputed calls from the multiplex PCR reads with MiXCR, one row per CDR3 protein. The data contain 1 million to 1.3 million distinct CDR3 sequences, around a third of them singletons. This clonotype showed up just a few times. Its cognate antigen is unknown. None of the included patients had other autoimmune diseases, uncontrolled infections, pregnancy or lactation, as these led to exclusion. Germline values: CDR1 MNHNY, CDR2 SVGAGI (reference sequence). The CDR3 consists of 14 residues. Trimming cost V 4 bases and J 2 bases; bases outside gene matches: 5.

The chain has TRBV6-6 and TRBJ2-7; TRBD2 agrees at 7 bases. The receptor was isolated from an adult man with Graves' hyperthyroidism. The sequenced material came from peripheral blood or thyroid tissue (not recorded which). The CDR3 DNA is TGTGCCAGCAGTTGGGGGGGGTTCACCTACGAGCAGTACTTC. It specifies CASSWGGFTYEQYF.